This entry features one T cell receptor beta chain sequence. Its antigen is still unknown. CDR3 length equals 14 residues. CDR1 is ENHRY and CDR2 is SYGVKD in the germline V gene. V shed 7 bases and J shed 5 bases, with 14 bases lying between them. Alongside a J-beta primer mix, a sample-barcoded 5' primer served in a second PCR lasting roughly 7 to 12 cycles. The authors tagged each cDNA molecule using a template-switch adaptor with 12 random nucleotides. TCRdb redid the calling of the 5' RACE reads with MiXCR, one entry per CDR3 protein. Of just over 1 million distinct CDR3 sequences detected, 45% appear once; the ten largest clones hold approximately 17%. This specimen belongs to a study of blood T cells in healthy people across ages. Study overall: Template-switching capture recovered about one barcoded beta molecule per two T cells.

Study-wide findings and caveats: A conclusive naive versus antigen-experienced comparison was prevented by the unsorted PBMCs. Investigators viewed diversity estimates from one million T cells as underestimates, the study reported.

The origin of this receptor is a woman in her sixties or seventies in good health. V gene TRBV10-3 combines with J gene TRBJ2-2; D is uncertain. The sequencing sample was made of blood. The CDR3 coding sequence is TGTGCCATCATGCACTCGGACGGGACCGGGGAGCTGTTTTTT. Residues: CAIMHSDGTGELFF.